Listed below are T cell receptor beta chains from one sample, sequenced in a study of CD8+CD57+ T cells in acquired aplastic anemia. TCRdb re-called the reads with MiXCR, one entry per CDR3 protein. The table has a few hundred thousand distinct CDR3 sequences, roughly 68% seen once. The source material was sorted CD4+, CD8+, or CD8+CD57+ T cells (not recorded which) from PBMCs. Receptors originate from a human donor in good health, serving as a control. The CDR3 runs from the conserved cysteine through the conserved F or W. D genes are given only for firm matches. Size values are once, few and many counts, or a class for expanded clones, and some rows have none.

clone size	V gene	J gene	D gene	CDR3 protein
.	TRBV20-1	TRBJ1-2	.	CSARDWIGTGYTF
.	TRBV4-3	TRBJ1-2	.	CTIRGSGYGYTF
.	TRBV19	TRBJ2-1	.	CASSMTRYNEQFF
.	TRBV2	TRBJ1-5	TRBD1	CASSEATGQGNQPQHF
once	TRBV12-3/TRBV12-4	TRBJ2-7	TRBD1	CASSMTGNPEQYF
many	TRBV27	TRBJ2-7	TRBD2	CASSTLAGSSYEQYF
.	TRBV7-9	TRBJ2-7	.	CASSLGNPGTYEQYF
.	TRBV7-9	TRBJ1-1	TRBD1	CASSTGRTGARYYF
many	TRBV5-5	TRBJ1-2	.	CASSLQPSGGYTF
.	TRBV2	TRBJ2-3	.	CASSAAGGRTNTQYF
.	TRBV20-1	TRBJ1-1	.	CSARDGNTEAFF
few	TRBV7-9	TRBJ1-5	TRBD1	CASSLAGQEMSNQPQHF
few	TRBV18	TRBJ2-1	TRBD2	CASSPLGLGSNEQFF
many	TRBV20-1	TRBJ2-7	TRBD2	CSARTSGARYYEQYF
few	TRBV7-6	TRBJ2-1	TRBD2	CASSRIEPGLAINEQFF
.	TRBV2	TRBJ1-5	TRBD1	CASRAGQGQPQHF
.	TRBV12-3/TRBV12-4	TRBJ2-7	TRBD1	CASRGRDRGYEQYF
.	TRBV7-8	TRBJ2-5	.	CASSKGTQWDTSSF
.	TRBV7-2	TRBJ1-1	.	CASSPRAGYNEAFF